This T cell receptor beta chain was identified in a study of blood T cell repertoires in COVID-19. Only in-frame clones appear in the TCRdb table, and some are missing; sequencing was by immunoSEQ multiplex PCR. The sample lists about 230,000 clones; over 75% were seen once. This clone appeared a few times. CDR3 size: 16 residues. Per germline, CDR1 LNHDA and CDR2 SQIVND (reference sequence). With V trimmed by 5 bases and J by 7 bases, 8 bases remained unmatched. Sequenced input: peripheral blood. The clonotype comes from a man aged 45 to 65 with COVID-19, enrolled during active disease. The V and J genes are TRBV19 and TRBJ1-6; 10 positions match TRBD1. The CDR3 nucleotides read TGTGCCAGTAGTGACTCCGGGACAGGGGTGAATTCACCCCTCCACTTT. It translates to CASSDSGTGVNSPLHF.